Below, 9 T cell receptor beta chains from the same sample are listed, as sequenced in a study of a mutant IDH1 vaccine in newly diagnosed glioma. These TCRs are of unknown antigen specificity. Profiling relied on immunoSEQ multiplex PCR, and the TCRdb table lists in-frame clones only, not all of them. The data contain 60,000 or so clones, around 91% of them seen just once; the ten biggest clones take up under 2%. This sample's time point: week 11, during vaccination. Mutant IDH1 20-mer peptide, at 300 ug, made up each vaccine dose, with topical imiquimod. This sample comprised PBMCs, obtained from a glioma patient whose treatment included an IDH1 peptide vaccine. The receptors were sampled from a man between 40 and 49 years old with glioma.

V is TRBV5-6 and J is TRBJ1-5; 7 nucleotides align to TRBD1. V shed 4 bases and J 5 bases; nucleotides not matched to a gene: 12. Germline V gene lookup returns CDR1 SGHDT and CDR2 YYEEEE. The CDR3 sequence is 16 residues long. CDR3 amino acids: CASSPMGGGVHQPQHF. The CDR3 bases are TGTGCCAGCAGCCCCATGGGAGGGGGCGTCCATCAGCCCCAGCATTTT.

This chain uses TRBV6-1 with TRBJ2-7; 7 bases line up with TRBD1. The V and J ends lost 3 bases and 6 bases, in that order; junction bases with no gene match: 14. The CDR3 loop spans 16 amino acids. CDR1 MNHNS and CDR2 SASEGT come from the germline V gene. As DNA, the CDR3 is TGTGCCAGCAGTGACCCTGGGACAGTCCATGCCCTCGAGCAGTACGTC. Translation: CASSDPGTVHALEQYV.

This clone turned up a few times. The CDR3 DNA reads as TGCAGCGTTGATGAGCGGGAGAATCGCGCTGAGCAGTTCTTC. It translates to CSVDERENRAEQFF. V and J are TRBV29-1 and TRBJ2-1, with 8 bases aligning to TRBD2. In germline, CDR1 is SQVTM, CDR2 ANQGSEA. The CDR3 extends over 14 amino acids. The trim removed 3 bases at V and 9 bases at J, leaving 10 bases unmatched.

The chain joins TRBV30 to TRBJ1-2; D possibly corresponds to TRBD1 (5 bases). V was cut by 0 bases and J by 7 bases, with 15 bases left in between. The CDR3 is 14 amino acids. CDR1 is GTSNPN, CDR2 SVGIG, per germline (reference sequence). CDR3 region: CAWSVGAGKFGYTF. For the CDR3, the DNA is TGTGCCTGGAGTGTAGGGGCAGGGAAGTTTGGCTACACCTTC. The full variable domain, its missing parts supplied by reference TRBV30 and TRBJ1-2, is SQTIHQWPATLVQPVGSPLSLECTVEGTSNPNLYWYRQAAGRGLQLLFYSVGIGQISSEVPQNLSASRPQDRQFILSSKKLLLSDSGFYLCAWSVGAGKFGYTFGSGTRLTVV.

The chain links TRBV27 to TRBJ1-2; TRBD1 matches 9 bases. V lost 5 bases, J lost 7 bases, and 14 bases stayed unmatched. Looked up from germline, CDR1 is MNHEY and CDR2 is SMNVEV (reference sequence). CDR3 length: 16 amino acids. The CDR3 coding sequence is TGTGCCAGCAGTACAAAAACCGGGACAGGGTATCGTGGCTACACCTTC. The encoded protein is CASSTKTGTGYRGYTF.

The rearrangement uses TRBV6-5 and TRBJ1-3; maybe TRBD1 (5 bases). V was clipped by 4 bases and J by 2 bases, with 12 bases between them. Germline CDR1 reads MNHEY; CDR2 reads SVGAGI. The CDR3 spans 15 residues. CDR3: CASSWARAAGNTIYF. The CDR3 DNA follows: TGTGCCAGCAGTTGGGCCAGGGCGGCTGGAAACACCATATATTTT.

The chain couples TRBV18 to TRBJ2-3; D gene uncertain. The CDR3 extends over 14 amino acids. Germline V gene data show CDR1 as KGHSH and CDR2 as LQKENI. The V end lost 2 bases, the J end lost 3 bases, and 9 bases lay between the germline ends. The CDR3 here is CASSPLSGTDTQYF. The CDR3 DNA reads TGTGCCAGCTCACCATTGTCCGGGACAGATACGCAGTATTTT.

The CDR3, as DNA: TGTGCCAGCAGTAAAGGACAGGGGGTCAACTATGGCTACACCTTC. This encodes CASSKGQGVNYGYTF. This chain joins TRBV6-6 and TRBJ1-2; 10 nucleotides agree with TRBD1. Germline CDR1 MNHNY, CDR2 SVGAGI (reference sequence). J gave up 2 bases and V 5 bases, and 5 bases lay outside the gene matches. CDR3 size: 15 residues.

This chain connects TRBV4-3 to TRBJ1-2; D gene uncertain. The CDR3 loop spans 16 amino acids. Germline CDR1 is LGHNA and CDR2 is YSLEER. V was trimmed by 1 base and J by 4 bases, leaving 16 bases between them. The CDR3 DNA reads as TGCGCCAGCAGCCAAGGTAGAGGAAACAGCCCCTATGGCTACACCTTC. Residues: CASSQGRGNSPYGYTF.